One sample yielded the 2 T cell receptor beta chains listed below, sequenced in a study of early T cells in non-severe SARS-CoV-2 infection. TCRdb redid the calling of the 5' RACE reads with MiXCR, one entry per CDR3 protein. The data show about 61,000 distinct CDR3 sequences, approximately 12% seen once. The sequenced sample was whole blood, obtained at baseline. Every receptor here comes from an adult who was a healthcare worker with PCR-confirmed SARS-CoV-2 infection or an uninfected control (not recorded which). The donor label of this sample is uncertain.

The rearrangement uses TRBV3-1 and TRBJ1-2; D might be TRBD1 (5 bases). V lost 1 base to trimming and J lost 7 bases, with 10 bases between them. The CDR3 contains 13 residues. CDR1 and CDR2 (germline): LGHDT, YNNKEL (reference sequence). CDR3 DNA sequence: TGTGCCAGCAGCCAAGTTGGGACCCTTGGCTACACCTTC. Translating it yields CASSQVGTLGYTF.

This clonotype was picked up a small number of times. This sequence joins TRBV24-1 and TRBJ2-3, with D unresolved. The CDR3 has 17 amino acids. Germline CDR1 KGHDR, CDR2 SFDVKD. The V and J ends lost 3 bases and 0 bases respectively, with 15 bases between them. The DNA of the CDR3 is TGTGCCACCAGTGATACACCAGAACAGTCTAGCACAGATACGCAGTATTTT. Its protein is CATSDTPEQSSTDTQYF.